The source of this T cell receptor (beta chain) is a study of T cell repertoires in cytomegalovirus infection. Study summary: Selection of CMV epitopes for the study included recently identified HLA-C-restricted and well-studied HLA-B-restricted ones. Public TCR beta signatures provided an indication of both CMV infection and a matching HLA type. Findings and caveats of the study: HLA-C-restricted CMV-specific TCR beta clonotypes prevailed in the ex vivo response.

Each CDR3 protein gets one entry after TCRdb re-called the reads with MiXCR. The sample yields roughly 200,000 distinct CDR3 sequences, roughly 34% seen once. CDR1 and CDR2 (germline): MDHEN, SYDVKM. The CDR3 sequence is 15 residues long. The V and J ends lost 1 base and 5 bases respectively, with 15 bases between them. Details on this clonotype: Its antigen is not known.

This TCR came from a human donor in good health (CMV status not recorded). Some clones in this sample may be carry-over from other donors' samples. The sequences come from CD8+ T cells from cultured PBMCs, collected from culture after CMV antigen stimulation. V usage is TRBV28 and J usage is TRBJ2-7; TRBD2 is a possible D gene (6 bases). The CDR3 DNA follows: TGTGCCAGCAGTTTATTGGCACAGGAGGGCCACGAGCAGTACTTC. Its protein product is CASSLLAQEGHEQYF.